Shown below are 21 T cell receptor beta chains from a single sample sequenced in a study of cytomegalovirus exposure and HLA in healthy donors. PCR amplification relied on 60 Vbeta primers (plus 13 Jbeta primers). Using immunoSEQ multiplex PCR, the repertoire was profiled, and TCRdb retains in-frame clones only, with some absent. Of approximately 140,000 clones listed, just under 85% are singletons. Sequenced input: PBMCs. The receptors here all came from a boy younger than 10 in good health and CMV-seronegative.

The rearrangement links TRBV19 to TRBJ1-2; D remains ambiguous. The germline V gene has CDR1 LNHDA and CDR2 SQIVND (reference sequence). V lost 2 bases and J 4 bases, leaving 5 bases between the germline ends. The CDR3 sequence is 12 residues long. CDR3 amino acids: CASSISSYGYTF. The CDR3 nucleotides are TGTGCCAGTAGTATATCCAGCTATGGCTACACCTTC.

This rearrangement joins TRBV4-1 to TRBJ2-1; 13 nucleotides align to TRBD2. Germline CDR1 and CDR2: MGHRA and YSYEKL. After removal of 5 bases from V and 12 bases from J, the junction contained 10 bases not matched to a gene. The CDR3 has 15 amino acids. Written as DNA, the CDR3 is TGCGCCAGCAGCTGGGGACTAGCGGGAAGAGGGGGGCAGTTCTTC. Translating gives CASSWGLAGRGGQFF.

The rearrangement joins TRBV7-2 to TRBJ2-5, with 12 nucleotides matching TRBD2. The germline V gene encodes CDR1 SGHTA and CDR2 FQGNSA. The CDR3 runs to 18 residues. After removal of 1 base from V and 0 bases from J, the junction contained 6 bases not matched to a gene. The CDR3: CASSLEGLAGGHQETQYF. The CDR3 nucleotides are TGTGCCAGCAGCTTAGAGGGGCTAGCGGGAGGGCACCAAGAGACCCAGTACTTC.

There are a few counts of this clone. This chain connects TRBV11-3 to TRBJ1-1, with no clear D. V dropped 1 base and J dropped 2 bases, with 14 bases sitting between them. Germline V lookup: CDR1 SGHNT, CDR2 YENEEA. The CDR3 runs 16 residues. The CDR3 DNA is TGTGCCAGCAGCTTAGGGGCGGGCAGAGAAAACACTGAAGCTTTCTTT. Its protein is CASSLGAGRENTEAFF.

The V call is TRBV4-1, the J call TRBJ1-5, with TRBD1 as a possible D gene (6 bases). There are 15 residues in the CDR3. V lost 0 bases and J 7 bases, leaving 13 bases between the germline ends. Germline CDR1 is MGHRA and CDR2 is YSYEKL. CDR3 amino acids: CASSQEMTGTQPQHF. The DNA of the CDR3 is TGCGCCAGCAGCCAAGAGATGACAGGTACCCAGCCCCAGCATTTT.

The chain's CDR3 is CASSLSGGESNQPQHF. CDR3 DNA sequence: TGTGCCAGCAGTTTATCGGGGGGTGAGAGCAATCAGCCCCAGCATTTT. The chain carries TRBV27 and TRBJ1-5; D may be TRBD1 (5 bases). The V end lost 0 bases, the J end lost 1 base, and 10 bases lay between the germline ends. The CDR3 extends over 16 amino acids. Germline CDR1 is MNHEY and CDR2 is SMNVEV (reference sequence).

This clone was seen a handful of times. This CDR3 is CASSLTGGLAYEQYF. In DNA, the CDR3 is TGTGCCAGCAGTTTGACAGGGGGCCTCGCCTACGAGCAGTACTTC. This rearrangement joins TRBV27 to TRBJ2-7, with TRBD1 matching over 10 bases. The CDR3 has 15 residues. CDR1 MNHEY and CDR2 SMNVEV come from the germline V gene (reference sequence). V shed 3 bases, J shed 2 bases, and the junction held 4 bases outside the gene matches.

A few counts support this clone. The rearrangement uses TRBV9 and TRBJ2-2; TRBD1 matches 8 bases. Trimming cost V 0 bases and J 8 bases; bases outside gene matches: 6. Germline V gives CDR1 SGDLS, CDR2 YYNGEE. This CDR3 has 15 residues. CDR3 region: CASSVGQGASGELFF. In DNA, the CDR3 is TGTGCCAGCAGCGTAGGTCAGGGGGCCAGTGGGGAGCTGTTTTTT. The full variable domain, rest sourced from reference TRBV9 and TRBJ2-2, is DSGVTQTPKHLITATGQRVTLRCSPRSGDLSVYWYQQSLDQGLQFLIQYYNGEERAKGNILERFSAQQFPDLHSELNLSSLELGDSALYFCASSVGQGASGELFFGEGSRLTVL.

The chain couples TRBV2 to TRBJ1-2; no clear D gene. Trimming shortened V by 0 bases and J by 4 bases, and 9 bases separated the two germline ends. Germline-derived CDR1 and CDR2 are SNHLY and FYNNEI. This CDR3 is built from 14 residues. CDR3 region: CASSEAADIYGYTF. For the CDR3, the DNA is TGTGCCAGCAGTGAAGCGGCGGATATCTATGGCTACACCTTC.

The chain couples TRBV29-1 to TRBJ1-1; D is uncertain. V was trimmed by 6 bases and J by 6 bases, leaving 17 bases between them. From germline, CDR1 is SQVTM and CDR2 ANQGSEA. The CDR3 length is 13 residues. For the CDR3, the DNA is TGCAGCGTAGTCACCGGGTCCGAGGCTGAAGCTTTCTTT. Protein sequence: CSVVTGSEAEAFF.

The V call is TRBV7-8, the J call TRBJ2-5; D unclear. V lost 5 bases and J 5 bases, leaving 9 bases between the germline ends. The germline gives CDR1 SGHVS, CDR2 FQNEAQ. The CDR3 spans 12 residues. CDR3 nucleotides: TGTGCCAGCAGCGCCCGCGTCGAGACCCAGTACTTC. Translating gives CASSARVETQYF.

The chain carries TRBV5-1 and TRBJ1-1, with a weak D call TRBD1 (5 bases). Between the trimmed V and J ends, which lost 0 bases and 1 base, there was a span of 19 bases. The CDR3 has 18 amino acids. CDR1 is SGHRS and CDR2 is YFSETQ in the germline V gene. CDR3 sequence: CASSLVTQPGWANTEAFF. The CDR3 DNA follows: TGCGCCAGCAGCTTGGTAACCCAGCCAGGGTGGGCGAACACTGAAGCTTTCTTT.

For the CDR3, the DNA is TGTGCCAGCTCACGTGGACAGGGGATAGATCAGCCCCAGCATTTT. It is translated as CASSRGQGIDQPQHF. The genes are TRBV18 and TRBJ1-5; 9 nucleotides align to TRBD1. The J segment lost 5 bases and the V segment lost 4 bases, leaving 6 bases of the junction unmatched. CDR1 is KGHSH, CDR2 LQKENI, per germline. The CDR3 length is 15 residues.

V usage is TRBV19 and J usage is TRBJ2-5; 8 bases agree with TRBD2. The V gene's germline CDR1 is LNHDA and CDR2 SQIVND (reference sequence). The CDR3 length is 15 residues. The V gene end was trimmed by 5 bases and the J gene end by 6 bases; junction bases not matched to a gene: 11. CDR3 amino acids: CASSSTGGAKKTQYF. CDR3 nucleotide sequence: TGTGCCAGTAGTTCAACCGGGGGGGCCAAGAAGACCCAGTACTTC.

The chain joins TRBV7-8 to TRBJ1-2; D may be TRBD1 (5 bases). V was shortened by 5 bases and J by 1 base, with 14 bases between the two germline ends. CDR1 is SGHVS and CDR2 is FQNEAQ in the germline V gene. This CDR3 contains 15 residues. CDR3 amino acids: CASSARWGDNYGYTF. In DNA form, the CDR3 reads TGTGCCAGCAGCGCCAGATGGGGGGATAACTATGGCTACACCTTC. The full variable domain, with the rest looked up from reference TRBV7-8 and TRBJ1-2, is GAGVSQSPRYKVAKRGQDVALRCDPISGHVSLFWYQQALGQGPEFLTYFQNEAQLDKSGLPSDRFFAERPEGSVSTLKIQRTQQEDSAVYLCASSARWGDNYGYTFGSGTRLTVV.

This chain uses TRBV9 with TRBJ2-1; 8 nucleotides match TRBD1. Trimming removed 6 bases from V and 5 bases from J; junction bases left unmatched: 13. The CDR3 runs 16 residues. CDR1 SGDLS and CDR2 YYNGEE come from the germline V gene. The CDR3 loop is CASTQRGTGEHNEQFF. The DNA of the CDR3 is TGTGCCAGCACCCAAAGGGGGACAGGAGAACACAATGAGCAGTTCTTC. The whole variable domain, remainder taken from reference TRBV9 and TRBJ2-1, is DSGVTQTPKHLITATGQRVTLRCSPRSGDLSVYWYQQSLDQGLQFLIQYYNGEERAKGNILERFSAQQFPDLHSELNLSSLELGDSALYFCASTQRGTGEHNEQFFGPGTRLTVL.

The genes are TRBV6-5 and TRBJ2-7, with D perhaps matching TRBD2 (6 bases). CDR1 and CDR2 (germline): MNHEY, SVGAGI. V was shortened by 0 bases and J by 3 bases, with 15 bases between the two germline ends. The length of the CDR3 is 16 residues. The CDR3 reads CASSYSEGLGGYEQYF. In nucleotides, the CDR3 is TGTGCCAGCAGTTACTCGGAGGGCCTAGGCGGCTACGAGCAGTACTTC.

The chain has TRBV7-2 and TRBJ1-2; D uncertain. The germline gives CDR1 SGHTA, CDR2 FQGNSA. The CDR3 consists of 14 residues. The V end lost 0 bases, the J end lost 8 bases, and 13 bases lay between the germline ends. This CDR3 reads CASSLAAGEGGYTF. DNA for the CDR3: TGTGCCAGCAGCTTAGCGGCCGGTGAGGGCGGCTACACCTTC. The whole variable domain, filled in from reference TRBV7-2 and TRBJ1-2, reads GAGVSQSPSNKVTEKGKDVELRCDPISGHTALYWYRQSLGQGLEFLIYFQGNSAPDKSGLPSDRFSAERTGGSVSTLTIQRTQQEDSAVYLCASSLAAGEGGYTFGSGTRLTVV.

The genes are TRBV5-1 and TRBJ1-2; TRBD1 matches 7 bases. After removal of 3 bases from V and 8 bases from J, the junction contained 7 bases not matched to a gene. Germline CDR1 SGHRS, CDR2 YFSETQ. CDR3 length equals 13 residues. The CDR3 loop is CASSSRTGQGYTF. In nucleotides, the CDR3 is TGCGCCAGCAGCTCCCGGACAGGTCAGGGCTACACCTTC.

The genes are TRBV10-2 and TRBJ1-2, with no clear D. This CDR3 has 12 amino acids. The germline CDR1 and CDR2 sequences are WSHSY and SAAADI. Deletions cut 5 bases from V and 4 bases from J, with 8 bases between. The DNA for the CDR3 is TGCGCCAGCAGTCAAGGACTCTATGGCTACACCTTC. Amino acid sequence: CASSQGLYGYTF.

V gene TRBV6-5 combines with J gene TRBJ1-2; TRBD1 aligns across 9 bases. Germline V gene data show CDR1 as MNHEY and CDR2 as SVGAGI. The CDR3 length is 15 residues. Losses at the gene ends were 0 bases for V and 8 bases for J; bases not matched to a gene: 7. CDR3 DNA sequence: TGTGCCAGCAGTTACTCCCGGGACAGGGCAGGAGGCTACACCTTC. It codes for CASSYSRDRAGGYTF.